This is a list of T cell receptor beta chains from one sample in a study of tumor-infiltrating lymphocytes in primary liver carcinoma. A single record per CDR3 protein comes from TCRdb applying MiXCR to the multiplex PCR reads. Altogether roughly 49,000 distinct CDR3 sequences are present, around 82% being singletons, with the ten largest covering around 22%. The sample taken for sequencing was liver tumor tissue from sampling region 5. Source of these receptors: a middle-aged man with primary liver carcinoma and hepatitis B virus infection. CDR3s include the opening cysteine and the closing phenylalanine or tryptophan. The D gene is left open where the match is weak. Clone size is not always given. Where it is, it says once, few, many or a class for expanded clones.

D,V,length,J,size,DNA,CDR3
NA,TRBV7-2,17,TRBJ2-1,NA,TGTGCCAGCAGCTTAGCGCTGTGCGGTAGCTCCTACAACGAGCAGTTCTTC,CASSLALCGSSYNEQFF
TRBD1,TRBV11-2,15,TRBJ2-7,NA,TGTGCCAGCAGGCTACGATGGACAGGGAAAAACGAGCAGTACTTC,CASRLRWTGKNEQYF
TRBD1,TRBV11-2,14,TRBJ1-6,NA,TGTACCAGCAGCTTACACAGGGGGTTCTCACCTCTCCACTTT,CTSSLHRGFSPLHF
NA,TRBV5-6,13,TRBJ2-7,NA,TGTGCTAGCAGCTTCGGGAAGGGGAAAGAGCAGTGCTTC,CASSFGKGKEQCF
NA,TRBV11-2,13,TRBJ1-1,NA,TGTGCCAGCTGCTTAGGCATGAACAGTGAAGCTTTCTTT,CASCLGMNSEAFF
NA,TRBV29-1,13,TRBJ1-1,NA,TGCAGCGCTCAGAGCCAGACAAACACTGTAGCTTTCTTT,CSAQSQTNTVAFF
NA,TRBV5-1,13,TRBJ1-1,NA,TGCACCAGCGCTGGACTACTGAGCACTGAAGCTTTCTTT,CTSAGLLSTEAFF
NA,TRBV7-9,14,TRBJ2-7,NA,TGTGCCAACGGTTATGGCGGGACCCAGGGGAAGCAGTACTTC,CANGYGGTQGKQYF
NA,TRBV29-1,14,TRBJ2-1,NA,TGCGGCGTGACAAGGAGGACGCAATATAATGAGCAGTTCTTC,CGVTRRTQYNEQFF
TRBD1,TRBV4-1,15,TRBJ1-1,NA,TGCGCCAGCAGCCGATCAGTGGAGGGACAGGCTGAAGCTTTCTTT,CASSRSVEGQAEAFF
TRBD2,TRBV6-6,15,TRBJ2-7,NA,TGTACCAGCAGCTCAACTAGCGGGAGCTCATACGAGCAGTACTTC,CTSSSTSGSSYEQYF
NA,TRBV29-1,12,TRBJ2-7,few,TGCAGCGGTGTGGACGCACCCGGCGAGCAATACTTC,CSGVDAPGEQYF
TRBD2,TRBV20-1,15,TRBJ2-7,NA,TGCAGTGCTTCTCTAGCGGGAGCTCCGTCGGACGAGCAGTACTTC,CSASLAGAPSDEQYF
NA,TRBV11-2,14,TRBJ2-7,NA,TGTGCAAGCAGCTGTAACAGGAACTCCTATGAGCAGTACTTC,CASSCNRNSYEQYF
NA,TRBV5-4,15,TRBJ1-6,NA,TGTGCCAGCATCACAGGGCAGGGACTAGGATCACACCTCCACTTT,CASITGQGLGSHLHF
NA,TRBV11-1,19,TRBJ2-3,NA,TGTGCCAGCAGCTCTGGGGGAAGCTATGTTGGAGCCCGCGCAGATACGCAGTATTTC,CASSSGGSYVGARADTQYF
NA,TRBV5-4,14,TRBJ2-7,NA,TGTGCCAGCATCTTGATCCCGAACTCCTACGAGCAGTATTTC,CASILIPNSYEQYF
NA,TRBV11-1,16,TRBJ2-1,once,TGTGCCAGCAGCTTAAGCAGGGGACTGGCCGTTAATGTGCAGTTCTTC,CASSLSRGLAVNVQFF
NA,TRBV12-3/TRBV12-4,13,TRBJ1-1,NA,TGTGTCATCAGCCTGGACCGGGACACTGAAGCTTTCTTT,CVISLDRDTEAFF
NA,TRBV4-3,16,TRBJ2-1,NA,TGCGTTAGCAATCGAGATCGGAGCGGGTTCTACAATGAGCAGTTCTTC,CVSNRDRSGFYNEQFF
NA,TRBV6-1,11,TRBJ2-7,NA,TGTGCCAGCAGTGGACTCTACGACCAGTACTTC,CASSGLYDQYF
TRBD1,TRBV7-3,16,TRBJ2-1,NA,TGTGCCAGCAGCTTGACTTGCGGCCCGGCAGGGGGTGAGCAGTTCTTC,CASSLTCGPAGGEQFF
TRBD1,TRBV4-2,16,TRBJ1-2,NA,TGTACCAGCAGCCAACCCGGACAGGGGTTTTCGGATGGCTACACCTTT,CTSSQPGQGFSDGYTF
TRBD1,TRBV28,17,TRBJ1-3,many,TGTGCCAGCAGTTTACGTGACAGGGGGCTCTCTGGAAACACCATATATTTT,CASSLRDRGLSGNTIYF
TRBD2,TRBV14,15,TRBJ2-7,many,TGTGCCAGCAGCCGTCGGACTAGCGGGGCCTACGAGCAGTACTTC,CASSRRTSGAYEQYF
TRBD1,TRBV2,15,TRBJ1-4,NA,TGTGCCAGCAAGACTCCTGGACAGGGGAAGGAAAAACTGTTTTTT,CASKTPGQGKEKLFF
NA,TRBV11-1,15,TRBJ2-5,NA,TGTGCCAGCGCCCTCACGGGACCGGCGGGAGAGACCCAGTACTTC,CASALTGPAGETQYF
NA,TRBV10-2,14,TRBJ2-3,NA,TGCGCCAGCTCCTATACAAGGGGTATAGATACGCAGTATTTT,CASSYTRGIDTQYF